This entry lists 14 T cell receptor beta chains sequenced from one sample in a study of PD-L1 blockade in urothelial cancer (dated by TCRdb to 2015 to 2018). This specimen's time point label, per the study, means: pretreatment peripheral blood. The method was the immunoSEQ multiplex PCR assay. Drawn from immuneACCESS, this table holds only the in-frame rearrangements with V and J called that TCRdb kept. Clones are partly lost; checked studies trace under half to an unresolved V gene and leave the rest unexplained. A total of around 100,000 clones appear in this sample, around 86% of them only once. 2% to 2.5% of the sample goes to the ten largest clones. Here the sequenced sample was PBMCs, taken around atezolizumab (anti-PD-L1) treatment. These receptors were collected from a man between 60 and 75 years old with urothelial cancer.

The rearrangement links TRBV2 to TRBJ2-2, with TRBD1 matching over 8 bases. This CDR3 region has 14 residues. V trimming: 4 bases; J trimming: 3 bases; junction bases outside the gene matches: 1. Germline CDR1 SNHLY, CDR2 FYNNEI. CDR3 region: CASSGQGHTGELFF. DNA for the CDR3: TGTGCCAGCAGTGGACAGGGGCACACCGGGGAGCTGTTTTTT.

This chain's CDR3 is CASRTGTGGVQPQHF. DNA for the CDR3: TGTGCCAGCAGAACCGGGACAGGGGGCGTTCAGCCCCAGCATTTT. This chain joins TRBV28 and TRBJ1-5; 12 bases agree with TRBD1. The CDR3 is 15 amino acids. Germline V gene data show CDR1 as MDHEN and CDR2 as SYDVKM. Trimming took 6 bases from V and 6 from J; bases not matched to a gene: 6.

This chain connects TRBV29-1 to TRBJ2-7; 10 nucleotides agree with TRBD1. In germline, CDR1 is SQVTM, CDR2 ANQGSEA. V dropped 3 bases and J dropped 1; count of bases not matched to a gene: 3. CDR3 size: 14 residues. In DNA, the CDR3 is TGCAGCGTTGAGGGGACAGGGGCATCCTACGAGCAGTACTTC. It specifies CSVEGTGASYEQYF.

The chain combines TRBV6-5 with TRBJ1-1; D perhaps matches TRBD1 (5 bases). Germline lookup yields CDR1 MNHEY and CDR2 SVGAGI. V was clipped by 6 bases and J by 1 base, with 12 bases between them. The CDR3 length is 14 residues. This CDR3 reads CASRRDGQNTEAFF. The CDR3 DNA reads TGTGCCAGCAGACGAGACGGACAGAACACTGAAGCTTTCTTT.

The gene calls are TRBV6-5 and TRBJ1-5; no reliable D call. Per germline, CDR1 MNHEY and CDR2 SVGAGI. CDR3 length: 13 amino acids. Trimming removed 5 bases at V and 9 bases at J, with 14 bases between. In nucleotides, the CDR3 is TGTGCCAGCAGTAATACGGCGGGAGGGCCCCAGCATTTT. Translating it yields CASSNTAGGPQHF.

This chain joins TRBV6-5 and TRBJ1-2; the D is unclear. The ends were cut back, 7 bases at V and 2 bases at J, with 17 bases in the middle. The CDR3 totals 15 residues. Germline lookup yields CDR1 MNHEY and CDR2 SVGAGI. The CDR3 sequence is CASTPQPWENYGYTF. The CDR3 DNA reads as TGTGCCAGCACCCCTCAACCGTGGGAGAACTATGGCTACACCTTC.

V usage is TRBV5-1 and J usage is TRBJ2-7; tentative D call: TRBD2 (5 bases). The germline V gene encodes CDR1 SGHRS and CDR2 YFSETQ. Deletions cut 3 bases from V and 7 bases from J, with 8 bases between. The CDR3 totals 11 residues. CDR3 nucleotide sequence: TGCGCCAGCAGCTCGTCGGGAGAGCAGTACTTC. Translating it yields CASSSSGEQYF.

A word on this clone: At one of its ends the junction is not consistent with the germline gene, which may arise from a read error. The chain has TRBV27 and TRBJ2-5, with D hard to call. The CDR3 is made up of 13 amino acids. CDR1 is MNHEY and CDR2 is SMNVEV in the germline V gene (reference sequence). The CDR3 is CASSLSYQESQYF. CDR3 in DNA: TGTGCCAGCAGTCTCTCGTACCAAGAGTCCCAGTACTTC.

V gene TRBV25-1 combines with J gene TRBJ1-1; TRBD1 matches at 7 bases. Germline CDR1 is MGHDK and CDR2 is SYGVNS. V lost 5 bases to trimming and J lost 5 bases; unmatched junction nucleotides: 8. There are 14 residues in the CDR3. The CDR3 nucleotides are TGTGCCAGCAGTCTGGGGGCAGGGGGAACTGAAGCTTTCTTT. It specifies CASSLGAGGTEAFF.

The table lists this clone with a count of one. The chain carries TRBV7-3 and TRBJ1-6; TRBD1 matches 11 bases. The germline gives CDR1 SGHTA, CDR2 FQGTGA. There are 15 residues in the CDR3. The junction had 4 bases not matched to a gene; V was cut back by 5 bases and J by 7 bases. The CDR3 spells CASSAGQGANSPLHF. In DNA, the CDR3 is TGTGCCAGCAGCGCCGGACAGGGGGCGAATTCACCCCTCCACTTT.

The chain joins TRBV28 to TRBJ1-5, with TRBD1 matching over 10 bases. The junction had 5 bases not matched to a gene; V was cut back by 5 bases and J by 7 bases. This CDR3 is built from 14 residues. The V gene's germline CDR1 is MDHEN and CDR2 SYDVKM. The CDR3 here is CASSPGTGEQPQHF. In nucleotides, the CDR3 is TGTGCCAGCAGTCCCGGGACAGGGGAACAGCCCCAGCATTTT.

This clone was detected only once. The V gene is TRBV28, the J gene TRBJ2-3; TRBD2 matches at 12 bases. V dropped 5 bases and J dropped 6; count of bases not matched to a gene: 6. Germline V gene lookup returns CDR1 MDHEN and CDR2 SYDVKM. The CDR3 is made up of 15 amino acids. The DNA of the CDR3 is TGTGCCAGCAGTCTAGCGGGAGGGCCCCGGGATACGCAGTATTTT. It encodes CASSLAGGPRDTQYF.

The genes are TRBV2 and TRBJ2-3; TRBD2 agrees at 7 bases. V dropped 4 bases and J dropped 1; count of bases not matched to a gene: 14. Germline CDR1 reads SNHLY; CDR2 reads FYNNEI. The CDR3 totals 18 residues. The CDR3 reads CASSGGMTGGTRTDTQYF. The CDR3 region has the DNA TGTGCCAGCAGTGGGGGGATGACCGGGGGGACGCGCACAGATACGCAGTATTTT.

This clone has ten or more counts. The V gene is TRBV18, the J gene TRBJ2-7; TRBD1 matches 8 bases. The CDR3 contains 15 residues. V was clipped by 2 bases and J by 3 bases; unmatched bases: 6. Germline V gene sequence: CDR1 KGHSH, CDR2 LQKENI. The CDR3 spells CASSPATGEYYEQYF. CDR3 bases: TGTGCCAGCTCACCAGCGACAGGGGAGTACTACGAGCAGTACTTC.